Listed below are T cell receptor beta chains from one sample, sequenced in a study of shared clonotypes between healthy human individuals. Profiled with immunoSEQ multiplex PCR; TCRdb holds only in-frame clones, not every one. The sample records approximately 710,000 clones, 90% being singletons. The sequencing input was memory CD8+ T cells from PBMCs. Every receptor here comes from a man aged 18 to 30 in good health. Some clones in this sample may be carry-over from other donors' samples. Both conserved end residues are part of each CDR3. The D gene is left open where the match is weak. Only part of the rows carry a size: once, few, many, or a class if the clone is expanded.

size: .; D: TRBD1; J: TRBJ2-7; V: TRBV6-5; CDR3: CASSYYRTGYEQYF; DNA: TGTGCCAGCAGTTACTATCGGACAGGCTACGAGCAGTACTTC
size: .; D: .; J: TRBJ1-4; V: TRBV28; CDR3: CASSTRPSRLGEKLFF; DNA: TGTGCCAGCAGCACCCGCCCGAGCCGGCTAGGAGAAAAACTGTTTTTT
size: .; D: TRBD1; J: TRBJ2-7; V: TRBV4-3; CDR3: CASSQTDRGPTEQYF; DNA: TGCGCCAGCAGCCAAACGGACAGGGGACCTACCGAGCAGTACTTC
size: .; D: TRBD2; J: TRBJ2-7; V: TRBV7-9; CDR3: CASSQRGDSYEQYF; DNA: TGTGCCAGCAGCCAACGGGGGGACTCCTACGAGCAGTACTTC
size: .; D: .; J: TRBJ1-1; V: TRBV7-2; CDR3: CASSTRVKMNTEAFF; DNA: TGTGCCAGCAGCACCAGGGTGAAAATGAACACTGAAGCTTTCTTT
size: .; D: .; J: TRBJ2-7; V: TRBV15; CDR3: CATSSRSTYEQYF; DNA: TGTGCCACCAGTTCTCGCAGCACGTACGAGCAGTACTTC
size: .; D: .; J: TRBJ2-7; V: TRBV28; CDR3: CASSYGPGGVYEQYF; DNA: TGTGCCAGCAGTTATGGCCCGGGGGGCGTCTACGAGCAGTACTTC
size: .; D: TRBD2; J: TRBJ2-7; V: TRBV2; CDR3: CASSSLAVEQYF; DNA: TGTGCCAGCAGTAGTCTAGCGGTCGAGCAGTACTTC
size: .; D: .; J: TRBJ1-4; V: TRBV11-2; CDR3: CASSFSYRFNEKLFF; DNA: TGTGCCAGCAGCTTTTCGTACAGATTTAATGAAAAACTGTTTTTT
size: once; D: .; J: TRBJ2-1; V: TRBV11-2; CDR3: CASSPTRAGKDEQFF; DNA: TGTGCCAGCAGCCCAACCAGGGCAGGTAAGGATGAGCAGTTCTTC
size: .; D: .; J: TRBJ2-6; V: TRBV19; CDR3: CASSIGDISGANVLTF; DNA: TGTGCCAGTAGTATAGGGGACATCTCTGGGGCCAACGTCCTGACTTTC
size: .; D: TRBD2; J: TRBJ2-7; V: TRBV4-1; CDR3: CASSQAGTSGLSYEQYF; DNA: TGCGCCAGCAGCCAGGCTGGGACTAGCGGGCTCTCCTACGAGCAGTACTTC
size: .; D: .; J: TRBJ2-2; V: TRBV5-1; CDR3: CASSLETLMNTGELFF; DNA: TGCGCCAGCAGCTTGGAGACCTTAATGAACACCGGGGAGCTGTTTTTT
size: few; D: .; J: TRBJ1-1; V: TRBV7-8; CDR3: CASSFGQMNTEAFF; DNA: TGTGCCAGCAGCTTTGGCCAGATGAACACTGAAGCTTTCTTT
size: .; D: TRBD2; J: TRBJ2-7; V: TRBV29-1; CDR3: CSVAGGRLADHEQYF; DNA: TGCAGCGTTGCGGGGGGGAGGCTAGCGGACCACGAGCAGTACTTC